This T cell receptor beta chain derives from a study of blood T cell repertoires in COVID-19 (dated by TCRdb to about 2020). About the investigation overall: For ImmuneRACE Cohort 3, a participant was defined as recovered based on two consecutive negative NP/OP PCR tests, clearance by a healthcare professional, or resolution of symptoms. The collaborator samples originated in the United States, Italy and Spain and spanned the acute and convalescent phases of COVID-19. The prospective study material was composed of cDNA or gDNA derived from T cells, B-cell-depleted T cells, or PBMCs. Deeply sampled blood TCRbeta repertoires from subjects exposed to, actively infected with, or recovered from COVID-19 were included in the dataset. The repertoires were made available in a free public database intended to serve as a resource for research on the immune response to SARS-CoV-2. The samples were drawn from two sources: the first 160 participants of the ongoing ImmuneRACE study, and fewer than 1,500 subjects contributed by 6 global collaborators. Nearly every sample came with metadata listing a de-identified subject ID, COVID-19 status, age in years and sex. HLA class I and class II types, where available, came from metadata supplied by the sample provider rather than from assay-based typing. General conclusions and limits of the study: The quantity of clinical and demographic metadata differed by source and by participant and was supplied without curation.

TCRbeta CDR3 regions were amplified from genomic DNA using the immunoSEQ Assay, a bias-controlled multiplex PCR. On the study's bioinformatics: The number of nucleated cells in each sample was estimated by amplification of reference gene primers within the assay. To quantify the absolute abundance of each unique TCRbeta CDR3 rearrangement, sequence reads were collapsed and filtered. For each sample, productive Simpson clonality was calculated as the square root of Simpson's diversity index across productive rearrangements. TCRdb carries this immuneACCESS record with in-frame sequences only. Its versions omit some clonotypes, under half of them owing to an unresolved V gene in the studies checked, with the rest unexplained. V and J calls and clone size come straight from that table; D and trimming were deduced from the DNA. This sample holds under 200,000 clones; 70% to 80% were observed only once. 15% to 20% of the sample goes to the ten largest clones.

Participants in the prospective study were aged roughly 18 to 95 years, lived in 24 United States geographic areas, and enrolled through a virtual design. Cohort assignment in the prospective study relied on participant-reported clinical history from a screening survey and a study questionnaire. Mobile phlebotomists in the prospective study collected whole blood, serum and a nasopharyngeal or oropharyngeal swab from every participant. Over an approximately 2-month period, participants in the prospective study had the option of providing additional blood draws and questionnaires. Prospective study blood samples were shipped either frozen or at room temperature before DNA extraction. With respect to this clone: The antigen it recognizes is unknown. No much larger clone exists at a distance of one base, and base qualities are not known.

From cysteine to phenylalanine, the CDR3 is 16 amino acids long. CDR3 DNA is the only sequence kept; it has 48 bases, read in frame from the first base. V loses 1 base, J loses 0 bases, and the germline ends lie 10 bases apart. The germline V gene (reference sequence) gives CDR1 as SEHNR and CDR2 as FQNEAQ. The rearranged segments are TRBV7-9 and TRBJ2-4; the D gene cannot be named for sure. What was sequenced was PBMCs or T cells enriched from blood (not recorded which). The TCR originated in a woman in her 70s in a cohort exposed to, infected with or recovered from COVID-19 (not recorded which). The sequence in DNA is TGTGCCAGCAGCTTAGAGTCGAGTCTAGCCAAAAACATTCAGTACTTC. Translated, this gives CASSLESSLAKNIQYF.